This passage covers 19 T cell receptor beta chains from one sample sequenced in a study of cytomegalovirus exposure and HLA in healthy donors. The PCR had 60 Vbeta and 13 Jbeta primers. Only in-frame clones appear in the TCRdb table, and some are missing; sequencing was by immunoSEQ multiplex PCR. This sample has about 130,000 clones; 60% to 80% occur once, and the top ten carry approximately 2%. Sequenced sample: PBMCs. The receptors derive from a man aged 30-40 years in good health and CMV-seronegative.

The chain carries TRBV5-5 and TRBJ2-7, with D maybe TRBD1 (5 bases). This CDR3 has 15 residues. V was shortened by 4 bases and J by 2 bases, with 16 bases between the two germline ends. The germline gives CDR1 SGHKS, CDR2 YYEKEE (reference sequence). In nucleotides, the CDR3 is TGTGCCAGCAGCGTCGCACCCGACAGCGCCTACGAGCAGTACTTC. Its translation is CASSVAPDSAYEQYF.

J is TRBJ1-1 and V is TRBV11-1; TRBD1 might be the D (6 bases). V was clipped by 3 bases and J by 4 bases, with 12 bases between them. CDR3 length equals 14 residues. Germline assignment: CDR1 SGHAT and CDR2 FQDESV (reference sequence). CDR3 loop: CASSLGAMGTEAFF. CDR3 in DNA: TGTGCCAGCAGCTTGGGGGCTATGGGCACTGAAGCTTTCTTT. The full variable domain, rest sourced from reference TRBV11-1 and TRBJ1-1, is EAEVAQSPRYKITEKSQAVAFWCDPISGHATLYWYRQILGQGPELLVQFQDESVVDDSQLPKDRFSAERLKGVDSTLKIQPAELGDSAMYLCASSLGAMGTEAFFGQGTRLTVV.

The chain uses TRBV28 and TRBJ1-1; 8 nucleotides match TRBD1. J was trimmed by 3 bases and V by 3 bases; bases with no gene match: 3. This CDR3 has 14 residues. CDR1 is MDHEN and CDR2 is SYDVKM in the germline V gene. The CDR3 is CASSFVDRDTEAFF. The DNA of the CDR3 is TGTGCCAGCAGTTTTGTGGACAGGGACACTGAAGCTTTCTTT.

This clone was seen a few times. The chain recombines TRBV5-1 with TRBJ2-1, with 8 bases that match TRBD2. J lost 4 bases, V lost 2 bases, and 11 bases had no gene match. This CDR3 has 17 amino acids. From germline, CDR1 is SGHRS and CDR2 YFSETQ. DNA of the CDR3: TGCGCCAGCAGCTTAGTCCCCACTAGCGGTACTTACAATGAGCAGTTCTTC. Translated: CASSLVPTSGTYNEQFF.

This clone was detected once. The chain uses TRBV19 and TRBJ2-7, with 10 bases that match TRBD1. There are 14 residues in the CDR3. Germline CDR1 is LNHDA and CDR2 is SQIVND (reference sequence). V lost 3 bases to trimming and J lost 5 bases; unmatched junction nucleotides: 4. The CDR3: CASSMRDRGHEQYF. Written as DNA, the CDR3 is TGTGCCAGTAGTATGAGGGACAGGGGCCACGAGCAGTACTTC.

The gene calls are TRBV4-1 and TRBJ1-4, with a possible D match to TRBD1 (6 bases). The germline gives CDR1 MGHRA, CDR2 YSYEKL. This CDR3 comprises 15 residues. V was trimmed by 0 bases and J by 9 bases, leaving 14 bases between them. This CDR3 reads CASSQDPGGQQKLFF. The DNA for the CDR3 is TGCGCCAGCAGCCAAGATCCGGGGGGGCAGCAAAAACTGTTTTTT.

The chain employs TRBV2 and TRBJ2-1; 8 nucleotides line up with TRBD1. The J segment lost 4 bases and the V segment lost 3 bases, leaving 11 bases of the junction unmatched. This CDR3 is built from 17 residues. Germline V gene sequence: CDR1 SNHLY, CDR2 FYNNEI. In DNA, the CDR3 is TGTGCCAGCAGTGATCTGGTCGGACAGGGAGGATACAATGAGCAGTTCTTC. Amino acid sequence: CASSDLVGQGGYNEQFF.

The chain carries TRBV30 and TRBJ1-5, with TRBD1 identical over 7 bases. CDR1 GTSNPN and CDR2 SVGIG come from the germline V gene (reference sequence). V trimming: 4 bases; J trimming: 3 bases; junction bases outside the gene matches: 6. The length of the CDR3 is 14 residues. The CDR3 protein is CAWTPTGNNQPQHF. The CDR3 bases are TGTGCCTGGACCCCGACAGGGAACAATCAGCCCCAGCATTTT.

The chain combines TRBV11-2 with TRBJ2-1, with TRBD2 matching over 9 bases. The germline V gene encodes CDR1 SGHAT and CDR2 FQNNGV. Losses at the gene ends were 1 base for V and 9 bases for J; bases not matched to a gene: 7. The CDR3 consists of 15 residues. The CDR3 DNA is TGTGCCAGCAGCTTAGGCGCGGGAGGGCCTCTTGAGCAGTTCTTC. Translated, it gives CASSLGAGGPLEQFF.

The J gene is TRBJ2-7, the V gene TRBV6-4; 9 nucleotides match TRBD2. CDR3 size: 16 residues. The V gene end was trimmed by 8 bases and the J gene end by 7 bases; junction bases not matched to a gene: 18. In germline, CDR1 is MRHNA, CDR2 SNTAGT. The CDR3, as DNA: TGTGCCAGCTCCCAGGTAGCGGGAGATGGCCTGGAGGAGCAGTACTTC. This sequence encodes CASSQVAGDGLEEQYF.

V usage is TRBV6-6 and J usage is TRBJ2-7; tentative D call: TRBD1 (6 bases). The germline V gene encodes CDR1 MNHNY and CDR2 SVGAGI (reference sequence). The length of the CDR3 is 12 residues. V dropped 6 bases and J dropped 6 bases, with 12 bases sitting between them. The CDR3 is CASSYGQFEQYF. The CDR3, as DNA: TGTGCCAGCAGCTACGGACAGTTCGAGCAGTACTTC.

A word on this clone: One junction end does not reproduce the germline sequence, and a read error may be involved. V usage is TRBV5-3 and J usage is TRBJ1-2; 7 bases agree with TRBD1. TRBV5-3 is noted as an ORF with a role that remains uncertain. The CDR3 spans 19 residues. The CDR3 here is CARSLGQPKNDIGGYTSPF. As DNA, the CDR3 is TGTGCCAGAAGCTTGGGACAGCCCAAGAATGACATAGGGGGCTACACCTCCCCCTTC.

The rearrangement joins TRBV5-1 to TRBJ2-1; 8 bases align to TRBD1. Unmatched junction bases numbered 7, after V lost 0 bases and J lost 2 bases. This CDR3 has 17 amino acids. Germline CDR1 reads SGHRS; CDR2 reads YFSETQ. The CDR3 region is CASSLVRGRGTYNEQFF. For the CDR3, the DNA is TGCGCCAGCAGCTTGGTCAGGGGGCGCGGGACCTACAATGAGCAGTTCTTC.

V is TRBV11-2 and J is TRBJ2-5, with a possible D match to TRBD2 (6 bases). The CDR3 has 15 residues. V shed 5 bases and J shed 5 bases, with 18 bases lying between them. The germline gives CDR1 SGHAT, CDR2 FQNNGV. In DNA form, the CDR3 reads TGTGCCAGCAGCACCACGACGGGACGGGGGGAGACCCAGTACTTC. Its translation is CASSTTTGRGETQYF. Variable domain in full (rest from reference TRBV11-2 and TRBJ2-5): EAGVAQSPRYKIIEKRQSVAFWCNPISGHATLYWYQQILGQGPKLLIQFQNNGVVDDSQLPKDRFSAERLKGVDSTLKIQPAKLEDSAVYLCASSTTTGRGETQYFGPGTRLLVL.

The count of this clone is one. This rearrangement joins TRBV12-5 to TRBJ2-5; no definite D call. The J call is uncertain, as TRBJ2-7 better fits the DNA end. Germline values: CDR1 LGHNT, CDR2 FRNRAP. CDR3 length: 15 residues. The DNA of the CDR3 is TGTGCTAGTGCCTCGTTTGGCGATAGCTCCTACGAGCAGTACTTC. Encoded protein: CASASFGDSSYEQYF.

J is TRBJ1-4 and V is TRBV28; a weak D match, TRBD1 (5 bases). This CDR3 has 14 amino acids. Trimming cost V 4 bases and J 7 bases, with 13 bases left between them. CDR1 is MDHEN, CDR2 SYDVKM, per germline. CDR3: CASSSSQGSEKLFF. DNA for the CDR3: TGTGCCAGCAGTTCGAGCCAGGGAAGTGAAAAACTGTTTTTT.

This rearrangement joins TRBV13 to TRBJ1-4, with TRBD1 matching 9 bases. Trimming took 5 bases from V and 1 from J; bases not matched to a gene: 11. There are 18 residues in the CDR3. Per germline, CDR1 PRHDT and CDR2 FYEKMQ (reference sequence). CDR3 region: CASSLKLGQGLTNEKLFF. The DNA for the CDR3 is TGTGCCAGCAGCCTAAAGCTGGGACAGGGTTTAACTAATGAAAAACTGTTTTTT.

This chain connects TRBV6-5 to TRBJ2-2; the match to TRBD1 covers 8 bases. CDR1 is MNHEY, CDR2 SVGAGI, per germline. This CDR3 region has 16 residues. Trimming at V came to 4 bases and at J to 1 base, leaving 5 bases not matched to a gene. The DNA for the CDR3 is TGTGCCAGCAGTTCAAGACAGGGGAGGAACACCGGGGAGCTGTTTTTT. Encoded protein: CASSSRQGRNTGELFF.

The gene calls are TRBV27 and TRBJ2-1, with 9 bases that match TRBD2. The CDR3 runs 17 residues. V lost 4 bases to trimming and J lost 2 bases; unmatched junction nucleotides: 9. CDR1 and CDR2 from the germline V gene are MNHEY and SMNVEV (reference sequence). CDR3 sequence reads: CASSSDFLAGPYNEQFF. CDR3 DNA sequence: TGTGCCAGCAGTTCCGACTTCCTAGCGGGGCCCTACAATGAGCAGTTCTTC.